Following are 17 T cell receptor beta chains from one sample sequenced in a study of T-cell memory formation after mild COVID-19 (dated by TCRdb to the early 2020s). Receptor amplification or capture employed 5' RACE. The listed sequencing device is Illumina NovaSeq 6000. The raw public data were reprocessed by TCRdb itself: fastp quality trimming at Q25, MiXCR clonotype calling, in-frame beta chains only. Rows with a matching CDR3 protein are joined into one entry that keeps the most common DNA and genes. Present in this sample are tens of thousands of distinct CDR3 sequences, 16% of which were seen just once. Roughly 33% of the sample is in the top ten clones. The sample comprised PBMCs or a T cell subset sorted from them (not recorded which). These receptors all stem from an adult woman who had mild COVID-19 (a few samples of this study predate the infection). The sample titles of this study are shuffled in the database, so cell type and time point are left out; the donor was told from shared clones.

A few counts support this clonotype. V and J are TRBV4-1 and TRBJ1-1; D remains unclear. CDR1 is MGHRA, CDR2 YSYEKL, per germline. CDR3 size: 13 residues. V lost 4 bases and J lost 1, with 7 bases in between. CDR3 sequence reads: CASSLRQNTEAFF. DNA of the CDR3: TGCGCCAGCAGCCTTCGACAGAACACTGAAGCTTTCTTT.

This sequence joins TRBV7-6 and TRBJ2-7, with unresolved D. This CDR3 has 14 residues. The V and J ends lost 1 base and 2 bases respectively, with 9 bases between them. Looked up from germline, CDR1 is SGHVS and CDR2 is FNYEAQ. CDR3 coding DNA: TGTGCCAGCAGCTTAGGGACGTCTACCTACGAGCAGTACTTC. It encodes CASSLGTSTYEQYF.

This clonotype was seen a few times. The chain joins TRBV6-2 or TRBV6-3 to TRBJ2-5, with a possible D match to TRBD2 (6 bases). V dropped 7 bases and J dropped 5 bases, with 11 bases sitting between them. This CDR3 spans 12 amino acids. Germline CDR1 is MNHEY and CDR2 is SVGEGT. CDR3 loop: CASTGGRETQYF. In nucleotides, the CDR3 is TGTGCCAGCACTGGAGGGCGCGAGACCCAGTACTTC.

This clonotype was seen more than once but under ten times. V gene TRBV15 combines with J gene TRBJ1-1, with D unclear. Per the germline V gene, CDR1 is LNHNV and CDR2 is YYDKDF (reference sequence). The CDR3 consists of 14 residues. V lost 0 bases and J lost 3, with 8 bases in between. CDR3 region: CATSRDRRDTEAFF. CDR3 DNA sequence: TGTGCCACCAGCAGAGATCGAAGGGACACTGAAGCTTTCTTT.

This clonotype has more than one count but fewer than ten. The rearrangement uses TRBV7-8 and TRBJ1-1; TRBD1 agrees at 10 bases. Germline lookup yields CDR1 SGHVS and CDR2 FQNEAQ. J gave up 11 bases and V 3 bases, and 3 bases lay outside the gene matches. The CDR3 totals 12 residues. The CDR3 DNA reads TGTGCCAGCAGCTTGGGACAGGGGTGGGCTTTCTTT. Translated, it gives CASSLGQGWAFF. The full variable domain, its missing parts supplied by reference TRBV7-8 and TRBJ1-1, is GAGVSQSPRYKVAKRGQDVALRCDPISGHVSLFWYQQALGQGPEFLTYFQNEAQLDKSGLPSDRFFAERPEGSVSTLKIQRTQQEDSAVYLCASSLGQGWAFFGQGTRLTVV.

This chain joins TRBV27 and TRBJ1-1, with D hard to call. Trimming stripped 0 bases from V and 8 bases from J, with 10 bases between. The CDR3 is 13 amino acids. CDR1 MNHEY and CDR2 SMNVEV come from the germline V gene (reference sequence). This chain's CDR3 is CASSLSAAAEAFF. CDR3 DNA: TGTGCCAGCAGTTTATCGGCGGCAGCGGAAGCTTTCTTT.

V gene TRBV6-5 combines with J gene TRBJ2-1, with 15 bases aligning to TRBD2. With 0 bases clipped from V and 15 bases from J, the junction kept 9 bases outside the gene matches. Germline CDR1 MNHEY, CDR2 SVGAGI. This CDR3 is 16 amino acids long. In DNA, the CDR3 is TGTGCCAGCAGTTACTCGACAAATGGACTAGCGGGAGGGGGGTTCTTC. This sequence encodes CASSYSTNGLAGGGFF.

This sequence joins TRBV7-6 and TRBJ2-5, with D possibly being TRBD2 (5 bases). V lost 5 bases to trimming and J lost 1 base, with 17 bases between them. Germline assignment: CDR1 SGHVS and CDR2 FNYEAQ. The CDR3 totals 16 residues. The CDR3 sequence is CASSEPPGNLQETQYF. The CDR3 DNA is TGTGCCAGCAGCGAACCCCCGGGAAACCTCCAAGAGACCCAGTACTTC.

The chain is built from TRBV24-1 and TRBJ1-1; weak D call: TRBD1 (5 bases). Trimming pared 4 bases from V and 4 bases from J, leaving 12 bases between. Germline V gene sequence: CDR1 KGHDR, CDR2 SFDVKD. CDR3 length: 14 amino acids. The CDR3: CATSEADGATEAFF. The CDR3 nucleotides read TGTGCCACCAGTGAGGCGGACGGGGCCACTGAAGCTTTCTTT.

This clonotype was observed a handful of times. The chain combines TRBV7-6 with TRBJ2-5, with D maybe TRBD2 (5 bases). The V end was cut by 5 bases, the J end by 4 bases, with 20 bases between. Germline values: CDR1 SGHVS, CDR2 FNYEAQ. CDR3 length: 16 amino acids. Here the CDR3 reads CASSALRWTALETQYF. In nucleotides, the CDR3 is TGTGCCAGCAGCGCCCTAAGGTGGACTGCCTTAGAGACCCAGTACTTC.

This chain uses TRBV6-6 with TRBJ1-1; TRBD1 agrees at 7 bases. Germline CDR1 is MNHNY and CDR2 is SVGAGI (reference sequence). CDR3 size: 12 residues. The J segment lost 7 bases and the V segment lost 2 bases, leaving 1 base of the junction unmatched. CDR3 DNA sequence: TGTGCCAGCAGTTACGGGGACAGTGAAGCTTTCTTT. Translated: CASSYGDSEAFF.

The chain couples TRBV24-1 to TRBJ2-2; no reliable D call. The CDR3 has 13 amino acids. Trimming pared 6 bases from V and 4 bases from J, leaving 8 bases between. CDR1 and CDR2 (germline): KGHDR, SFDVKD. CDR3 in DNA: TGTGCCACCAGTCTTCCCATCACCGGGGAGCTGTTTTTT. As protein: CATSLPITGELFF.

This chain connects TRBV13 to TRBJ2-7, with 10 bases matching TRBD1. Germline V lookup: CDR1 PRHDT, CDR2 FYEKMQ (reference sequence). The trim removed 8 bases at V and 3 bases at J, leaving 4 bases unmatched. The CDR3 spans 13 residues. CDR3 residues: CASGDRGHYEQYF. The CDR3 DNA reads TGTGCCAGCGGGGACAGGGGTCACTACGAGCAGTACTTC.

The chain carries TRBV4-2 and TRBJ2-1, with 9 bases aligning to TRBD2. The CDR3 consists of 17 residues. With 0 bases clipped from V and 5 bases from J, the junction kept 8 bases outside the gene matches. In germline, CDR1 is LGHNA, CDR2 YNFKEQ. CDR3 bases: TGTGCCAGCAGCCAAGAAGTAGCGGGAGCCCGGGACAATGAGCAGTTCTTC. This sequence encodes CASSQEVAGARDNEQFF.

The chain links TRBV15 to TRBJ1-2, with D possibly TRBD1 on 6 matching bases. The CDR3 contains 16 residues. The ends were cut back, 0 bases at V and 4 bases at J, with 15 bases in the middle. The germline CDR1 and CDR2 sequences are LNHNV and YYDKDF (reference sequence). As DNA, the CDR3 is TGTGCCACCAGCAGAGATCTGACACGGGGGCTCTATGGCTACACCTTC. It encodes CATSRDLTRGLYGYTF.

This clonotype was seen a few times. The J gene is TRBJ2-1, the V gene TRBV7-2, with D perhaps matching TRBD1 or TRBD2 (5 bases each). The CDR3 consists of 10 residues. Germline CDR1 and CDR2: SGHTA and FQGNSA. Trimming removed 8 bases from V and 6 bases from J, with 5 bases in between. The DNA of the CDR3 is TGTGCCAGCGGGGGCAATGAGCAGTTCTTC. This codes for CASGGNEQFF.

The rearrangement joins TRBV7-9 to TRBJ1-1, with 8 nucleotides matching TRBD1. This CDR3 has 13 residues. The germline V gene encodes CDR1 SEHNR and CDR2 FQNEAQ (reference sequence). Unmatched junction bases numbered 5, after V lost 7 bases and J lost 4 bases. As DNA, the CDR3 is TGTGCCAGCATCTCGACAGGGGTCACTGAAGCTTTCTTT. Amino acid sequence: CASISTGVTEAFF.